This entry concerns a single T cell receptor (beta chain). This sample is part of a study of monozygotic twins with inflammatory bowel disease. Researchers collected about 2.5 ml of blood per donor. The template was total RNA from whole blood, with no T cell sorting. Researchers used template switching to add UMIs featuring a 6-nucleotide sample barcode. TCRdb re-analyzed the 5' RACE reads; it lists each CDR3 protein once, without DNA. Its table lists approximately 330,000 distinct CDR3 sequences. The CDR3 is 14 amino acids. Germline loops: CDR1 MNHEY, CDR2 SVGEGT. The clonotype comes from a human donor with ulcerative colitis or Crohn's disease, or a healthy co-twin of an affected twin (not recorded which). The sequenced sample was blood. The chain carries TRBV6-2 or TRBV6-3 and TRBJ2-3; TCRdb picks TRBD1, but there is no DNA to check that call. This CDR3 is CASSSPPRGATQYF.